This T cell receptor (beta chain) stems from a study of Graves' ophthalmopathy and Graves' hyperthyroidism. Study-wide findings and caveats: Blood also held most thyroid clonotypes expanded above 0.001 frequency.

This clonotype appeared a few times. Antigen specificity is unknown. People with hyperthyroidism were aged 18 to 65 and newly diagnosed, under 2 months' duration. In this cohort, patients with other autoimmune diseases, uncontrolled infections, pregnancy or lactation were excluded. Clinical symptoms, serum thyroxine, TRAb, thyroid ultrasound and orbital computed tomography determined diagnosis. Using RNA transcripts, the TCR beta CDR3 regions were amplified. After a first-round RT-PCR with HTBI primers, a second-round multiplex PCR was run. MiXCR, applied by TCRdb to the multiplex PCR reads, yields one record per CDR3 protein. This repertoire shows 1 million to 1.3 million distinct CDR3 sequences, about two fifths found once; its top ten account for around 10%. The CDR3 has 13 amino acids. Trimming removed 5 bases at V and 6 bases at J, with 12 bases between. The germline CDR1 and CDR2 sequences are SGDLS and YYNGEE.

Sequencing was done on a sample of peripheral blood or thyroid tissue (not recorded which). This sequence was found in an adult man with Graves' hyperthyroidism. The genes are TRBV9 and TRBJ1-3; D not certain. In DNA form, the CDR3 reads TGTGCCAGCAGTCCCCCCCCAGAAAACACCATATATTTT. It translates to CASSPPPENTIYF.